One sample yielded the 8 T cell receptor beta chains listed below, sequenced in a study of CD8 T cells in ankylosing spondylitis. TCRdb itself ran the 5' RACE reads through MiXCR, one entry per CDR3 protein. The sample carries nearly 250,000 distinct CDR3 sequences, roughly 32% recorded once. The sequenced material came from blood, either unsorted or a sorted T cell fraction (not recorded which). These receptors originate from a male donor with ankylosing spondylitis or in good health (not recorded which).

This clonotype has a handful of counts. This rearrangement joins TRBV29-1 to TRBJ2-5, with TRBD2 identical over 15 bases. The germline CDR1 and CDR2 sequences are SQVTM and ANQGSEA. The CDR3 contains 15 residues. The J segment lost 5 bases and the V segment lost 5 bases, leaving 6 bases of the junction unmatched. The CDR3 sequence is CSVLGLAGGPETQYF. In nucleotides, the CDR3 is TGCAGCGTTCTTGGACTAGCGGGGGGGCCCGAGACCCAGTACTTC.

The chain couples TRBV20-1 to TRBJ1-2; D is ambiguous. V was clipped by 0 bases and J by 4 bases, with 15 bases between them. Germline V lookup: CDR1 DFQATT, CDR2 SNEGSKA (reference sequence). CDR3 size: 15 residues. DNA for the CDR3: TGCAGTGCTAGAGATTCTTCAGGCAGTTTCTATGGCTACACCTTC. It yields the protein CSARDSSGSFYGYTF.

This chain links TRBV9 with TRBJ2-1; 9 bases align to TRBD2. CDR1 is SGDLS and CDR2 is YYNGEE in the germline V gene. The CDR3 sequence is 15 residues long. Losses at the gene ends were 1 base for V and 6 bases for J; bases not matched to a gene: 5. Here the CDR3 DNA reads TGTGCCAGCAGCGTAAGGGGCGGGGGGGCCAATGAGCAGTTCTTC. Residues: CASSVRGGGANEQFF.

This clonotype appeared once. The V call is TRBV24-1, the J call TRBJ2-5, with 9 bases lining up with TRBD2. This CDR3 comprises 14 residues. J lost 3 bases, V lost 5 bases, and 3 bases had no gene match. Germline V gives CDR1 KGHDR, CDR2 SFDVKD. The CDR3, as DNA: TGTGCCACCAGTGCCTCTAGCGGGGAAGAGACCCAGTACTTC. It yields the protein CATSASSGEETQYF.

V usage is TRBV5-1 and J usage is TRBJ1-1, with D perhaps matching TRBD1 (5 bases). Germline values: CDR1 SGHRS, CDR2 YFSETQ. Trimming left V 0 bases short and J 8 bases short, with 14 bases between. The length of the CDR3 is 14 residues. For the CDR3, the DNA is TGCGCCAGCAGCTTGGATGTTGGGGGAGGGGAAGCTTTCTTT. Translated, it gives CASSLDVGGGEAFF.

A few counts support this clonotype. The chain couples TRBV29-1 to TRBJ2-1, with 7 bases identical to TRBD2. The ends lost 2 bases at V and 9 bases at J; junction bases unmatched: 10. The V gene's germline CDR1 is SQVTM and CDR2 ANQGSEA. The CDR3 has 14 amino acids. CDR3 sequence: CSVELAAPFGEQFF. Written as DNA, the CDR3 is TGCAGCGTTGAACTAGCGGCTCCGTTTGGTGAGCAGTTCTTC.

Only one count was recorded for this clonotype. The genes are TRBV28 and TRBJ2-3; maybe TRBD2 (7 bases). CDR3 length equals 14 residues. Germline V CDR1 and CDR2: MDHEN, SYDVKM. V shed 8 bases and J shed 6 bases, with 18 bases lying between them. CDR3 loop: CASAGAGGGDTQYF. CDR3 coding DNA: TGTGCCAGCGCGGGGGCTGGAGGTGGTGATACGCAGTATTTT.

This chain links TRBV7-9 with TRBJ2-3, with TRBD2 identical over 8 bases. V was clipped by 2 bases and J by 4 bases; unmatched bases: 5. Germline lookup yields CDR1 SEHNR and CDR2 FQNEAQ (reference sequence). This CDR3 region has 15 residues. As DNA, the CDR3 is TGTGCCAGCAGCTTACTCGCGGGGGGATCAGATACGCAGTATTTT. Protein: CASSLLAGGSDTQYF. The full variable domain, with the rest looked up from reference TRBV7-9 and TRBJ2-3, is DTGVSQNPRHKITKRGQNVTFRCDPISEHNRLYWYRQTLGQGPEFLTYFQNEAQLEKSRLLSDRFSAERPKGSFSTLEIQRTEQGDSAMYLCASSLLAGGSDTQYFGPGTRLTVL.